This T cell receptor (beta chain) is from a study of a mutant IDH1 vaccine in newly diagnosed glioma. Study context: Patients, over weeks 1, 3, 5, 7, 11, 15, 19 and 23, received a total of eight vaccinations. Treated individuals were about 60% male and approximately 38% female, averaging approximately 40 years of age. First vaccine doses came 4-6 weeks after radiotherapy alone, or with temozolomide cycles.

Time point: week 11, during vaccination. The content of each vaccine dose was 300 ug of mutant IDH1 20-mer peptide, and topical imiquimod accompanied it. General study results and limits: Pseudoprogression seemed unlinked to shifts in top peripheral T cell clonotypes.

For this clone: Its target is not known.

CDR3 length equals 14 residues. Trimming left V 6 bases short and J 0 bases short, with 11 bases between. Germline V lookup: CDR1 SGHNT, CDR2 YENEEA. Sequencing was performed with immunoSEQ multiplex PCR; in TCRdb, only in-frame clones are kept and a portion is missing. The table lists around 26,000 clones, less than 85% of them singletons. The rearrangement uses TRBV11-3 and TRBJ1-1; the D gene is possibly TRBD1 (6 bases). The source of this sequence is a man younger than 35 with glioma. Some clones in this sample may be carry-over from other donors' samples. This specimen was peripheral blood mononuclear cells (PBMCs), taken from a glioma patient whose treatment included an IDH1 peptide vaccine. CDR3 region: CASSKDRLNTEAFF. The CDR3, as DNA: TGTGCCAGCAGTAAAGACAGGCTGAACACTGAAGCTTTCTTT. Filled out from reference TRBV11-3 and TRBJ1-1, the complete variable domain reads EAGVVQSPRYKIIEKKQPVAFWCNPISGHNTLYWYLQNLGQGPELLIRYENEEAVDDSQLPKDRFSAERLKGVDSTLKIQPAELGDSAVYLCASSKDRLNTEAFFGQGTRLTVV.